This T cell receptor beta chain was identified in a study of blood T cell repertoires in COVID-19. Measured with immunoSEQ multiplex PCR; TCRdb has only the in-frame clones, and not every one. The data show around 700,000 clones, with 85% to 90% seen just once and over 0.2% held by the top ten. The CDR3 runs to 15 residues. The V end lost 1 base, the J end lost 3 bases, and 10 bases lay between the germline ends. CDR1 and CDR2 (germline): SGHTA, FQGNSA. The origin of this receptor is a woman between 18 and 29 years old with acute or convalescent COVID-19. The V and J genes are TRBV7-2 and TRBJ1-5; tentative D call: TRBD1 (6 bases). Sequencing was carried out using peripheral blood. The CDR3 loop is CASSLVSGANQPQHF. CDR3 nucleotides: TGTGCCAGCAGCTTAGTATCAGGGGCCAATCAGCCCCAGCATTTT.